The 15 T cell receptor beta chains below were found in one sample sequenced in a study of cytotoxic CD8 clonotypes in ibrutinib-treated CLL. Assay: immunoSEQ multiplex PCR; the TCRdb copy retains only in-frame clones and omits some. Seen here are approximately 350,000 clones, about 64% observed once, and the top ten hold 5% to 6.5%. The sequenced sample was PBMCs, obtained after 36 months of ibrutinib treatment. Receptors originate from a human donor with chronic lymphocytic leukemia.

The chain is built from TRBV5-1 and TRBJ2-1; 8 bases align to TRBD1. Germline V gene lookup returns CDR1 SGHRS and CDR2 YFSETQ. The V gene end was trimmed by 0 bases and the J gene end by 6 bases; junction bases not matched to a gene: 14. The CDR3 runs 18 residues. The CDR3 reads CASSLDPRPGQDFNEQFF. The CDR3 DNA reads as TGCGCCAGCAGCTTGGACCCCAGACCGGGACAGGACTTCAATGAGCAGTTCTTC.

In its sample, this clone was seen a few times. J is TRBJ1-2 and V is TRBV29-1; TRBD1 matches at 9 bases. This CDR3 region has 14 residues. V shed 4 bases, J shed 2 bases, and the junction held 5 bases outside the gene matches. The germline gives CDR1 SQVTM, CDR2 ANQGSEA. This chain's CDR3 is CSVGDRGINYGYTF. The DNA for the CDR3 is TGCAGCGTTGGTGACAGGGGGATAAACTATGGCTACACCTTC. The full variable domain, its missing parts supplied by reference TRBV29-1 and TRBJ1-2, is SAVISQKPSRDICQRGTSLTIQCQVDSQVTMMFWYRQQPGQSLTLIATANQGSEATYESGFVIDKFPISRPNLTFSTLTVSNMSPEDSSIYLCSVGDRGINYGYTFGSGTRLTVV.

The chain carries TRBV6-1 and TRBJ1-2; D unresolved. The CDR3 loop spans 14 amino acids. The ends were cut back, 0 bases at V and 6 bases at J, with 11 bases in the middle. CDR1 is MNHNS and CDR2 is SASEGT in the germline V gene. The CDR3 loop reads CASSEALGRDGYTF. DNA for the CDR3: TGTGCCAGCAGTGAAGCGCTGGGCCGGGATGGCTACACCTTC.

The V call is TRBV5-1, the J call TRBJ2-7; weak D call: TRBD1 (5 bases). Between the trimmed V and J ends, which lost 0 bases and 4 bases, there was a span of 14 bases. Per germline, CDR1 SGHRS and CDR2 YFSETQ. This CDR3 has 15 residues. CDR3: CASSLAQGVWYEQYF. The CDR3 bases are TGCGCCAGCAGCTTGGCCCAGGGTGTTTGGTACGAGCAGTACTTC.

J is TRBJ1-1 and V is TRBV4-1, with D perhaps matching TRBD1 (5 bases). V lost 1 base and J lost 1, with 10 bases in between. Germline assignment: CDR1 MGHRA and CDR2 YSYEKL. This CDR3 region has 15 residues. As DNA, the CDR3 is TGCGCCAGCAGCCAAGTCCGGGGGAAGAACACTGAAGCTTTCTTT. This translates into CASSQVRGKNTEAFF.

This clone was detected a few times. The V call is TRBV2, the J call TRBJ1-2; no clear D. CDR3 size: 13 residues. Deletions cut 4 bases from V and 8 bases from J, with 14 bases between. CDR1 is SNHLY and CDR2 is FYNNEI in the germline V gene. CDR3 residues: CASSGQEMLGYTF. CDR3 DNA sequence: TGTGCCAGCAGTGGGCAGGAGATGTTGGGCTACACCTTC.

Only one count was recorded for this clone. This CDR3 is CASSRLSNQPQHF. CDR3 DNA: TGTGCCAGCAGCCGCCTTAGCAATCAGCCCCAGCATTTT. This chain connects TRBV27 to TRBJ1-5; D ambiguous. CDR3 size: 13 residues. Germline lookup yields CDR1 MNHEY and CDR2 SMNVEV (reference sequence). Trimming removed 6 bases at V and 0 bases at J, with 6 bases between.

V is TRBV5-4 and J is TRBJ2-3; possible D gene TRBD1, 5 bases. CDR3 length equals 14 residues. Per germline, CDR1 SGHNT and CDR2 YYREEE (reference sequence). Trimming took off 1 base at V and 3 bases at J, with 9 bases between the two ends. CDR3 nucleotides: TGTGCCAGCAGCTTGTATAGGGGTACAGATACGCAGTATTTT. Its translation: CASSLYRGTDTQYF.

This clone was seen a single time. The rearrangement joins TRBV29-1 to TRBJ1-1, with D tentatively TRBD1 (5 bases). The CDR3 has 15 amino acids. CDR1 and CDR2 from the germline V gene are SQVTM and ANQGSEA. V was trimmed by 6 bases and J by 1 base, leaving 18 bases between them. Written as DNA, the CDR3 is TGCAGCGTGAGACTCGACAGAACAGAGAACACTGAAGCTTTCTTT. Its protein product is CSVRLDRTENTEAFF.

This clone was detected only a few times. The rearrangement uses TRBV5-6 and TRBJ1-5; D might be TRBD1 (5 bases). The CDR3 has 15 residues. V lost 1 base, J lost 4 bases, and 12 bases lay in between. Germline-derived CDR1 and CDR2 are SGHDT and YYEEEE. The CDR3 nucleotides are TGTGCCAGCAGCTTGTCAGGGTGGGGTAATCAGCCCCAGCATTTT. Translating gives CASSLSGWGNQPQHF. The entire variable domain, with the rest obtained from reference TRBV5-6 and TRBJ1-5, is as follows: DAGVTQSPTHLIKTRGQQVTLRCSPKSGHDTVSWYQQALGQGPQFIFQYYEEEERQRGNFPDRFSGHQFPNYSSELNVNALLLGDSALYLCASSLSGWGNQPQHFGDGTRLSIL.

The chain joins TRBV5-1 to TRBJ2-7; the match to TRBD1 covers 7 bases. The trim removed 3 bases at V and 4 bases at J, leaving 1 base unmatched. Germline CDR1 and CDR2: SGHRS and YFSETQ. There are 12 residues in the CDR3. The CDR3: CASSSTGYEQYF. The CDR3 nucleotides read TGCGCCAGCAGCTCGACAGGGTACGAGCAGTACTTC. Filled out from reference TRBV5-1 and TRBJ2-7, the complete variable domain reads KAGVTQTPRYLIKTRGQQVTLSCSPISGHRSVSWYQQTPGQGLQFLFEYFSETQRNKGNFPGRFSGRQFSNSRSEMNVSTLELGDSALYLCASSSTGYEQYFGPGTRLTVT.

The chain is built from TRBV7-9 and TRBJ1-2; tentatively, D is TRBD1 (5 bases). V lost 3 bases, J lost 4 bases, and 12 bases lay in between. CDR1 and CDR2 (germline): SEHNR, FQNEAQ (reference sequence). The CDR3 covers 14 residues. CDR3 nucleotide sequence: TGTGCCAGCAGCTTCGCCAGGGAGATCTATGGCTACACCTTC. Its protein product is CASSFAREIYGYTF.

V usage is TRBV15 and J usage is TRBJ1-4; the D is unclear. V was pared by 0 bases and J by 3 bases, with 17 bases between. Germline loops: CDR1 LNHNV, CDR2 YYDKDF (reference sequence). The CDR3 runs to 18 residues. The DNA for the CDR3 is TGTGCCACCAGCAGAGATCTCTTAGGGAATTGGGCTAATGAAAAACTGTTTTTT. As protein: CATSRDLLGNWANEKLFF.

This clone turned up a few times. The chain links TRBV27 to TRBJ2-7; TRBD2 matches at 11 bases. Germline CDR1 and CDR2: MNHEY and SMNVEV (reference sequence). This CDR3 region has 15 residues. V lost 6 bases and J lost 3; bases outside the gene matches: 7. CDR3 amino acids: CASSPRGTSGYEQYF. The DNA for the CDR3 is TGTGCCAGCAGCCCCCGGGGGACTAGCGGCTACGAGCAGTACTTC.

This clone was picked up a small number of times. The CDR3 coding sequence is TGTGCCAGCAGCGTAGGGGGGACAGGGTTAGGGTATGGCTACACCTTC. Translated, it gives CASSVGGTGLGYGYTF. The chain links TRBV9 to TRBJ1-2; 9 nucleotides align to TRBD1. This CDR3 region has 16 residues. The junction had 8 bases not matched to a gene; V was cut back by 0 bases and J by 5 bases. The V gene's germline CDR1 is SGDLS and CDR2 YYNGEE.